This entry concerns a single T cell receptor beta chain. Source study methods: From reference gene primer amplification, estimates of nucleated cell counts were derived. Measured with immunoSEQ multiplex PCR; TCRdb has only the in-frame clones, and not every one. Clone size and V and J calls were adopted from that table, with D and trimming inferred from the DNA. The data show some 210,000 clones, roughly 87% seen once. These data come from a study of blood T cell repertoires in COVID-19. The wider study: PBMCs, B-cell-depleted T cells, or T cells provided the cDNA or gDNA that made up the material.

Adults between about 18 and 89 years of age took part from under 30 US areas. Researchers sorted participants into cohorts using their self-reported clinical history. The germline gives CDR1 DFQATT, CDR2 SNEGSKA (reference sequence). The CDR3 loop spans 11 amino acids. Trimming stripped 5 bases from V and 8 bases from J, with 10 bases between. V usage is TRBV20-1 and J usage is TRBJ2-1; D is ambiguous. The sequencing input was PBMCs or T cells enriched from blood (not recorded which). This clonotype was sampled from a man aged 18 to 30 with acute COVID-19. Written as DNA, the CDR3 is TGCAGTGCTGTGCTCAGATATGAGCAGTTCTTC. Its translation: CSAVLRYEQFF.